Presented here are 8 T cell receptor beta chains from one specimen sequenced in a study of blood T cell repertoires in COVID-19. Assay: immunoSEQ multiplex PCR; the TCRdb copy retains only in-frame clones and omits some. The sample has roughly 100,000 clones; over 75% are singletons. Sequencing used peripheral blood. The source is a human donor in a cohort sampled during active COVID-19.

The V and J genes are TRBV3-1 (or the pseudogene TRBV3-2) and TRBJ1-5; D gene ambiguous. Trimming took off 0 bases at V and 4 bases at J, with 4 bases between the two ends. The CDR3 runs to 13 residues. Germline assignment: CDR1 LGHDT and CDR2 YNNKEL (reference sequence). This CDR3 is CASSQERNQPQHF. The DNA of the CDR3 is TGTGCCAGCAGCCAAGAGAGAAATCAGCCCCAGCATTTT.

CDR3 nucleotide sequence: TGTGCCAGCAGCGGCGGGACTAGCGGGGCGTACGAGCAGTACTTC. This sequence encodes CASSGGTSGAYEQYF. The V gene is TRBV9, the J gene TRBJ2-7; 13 nucleotides match TRBD2. CDR1 is SGDLS and CDR2 is YYNGEE in the germline V gene. This CDR3 has 15 amino acids. Trimming removed 3 bases from V and 4 bases from J; junction bases left unmatched: 4.

This clone was counted once. V and J are TRBV5-1 and TRBJ1-4, with D perhaps matching TRBD1 (6 bases). V lost 1 base and J 6 bases, leaving 13 bases between the germline ends. This CDR3 region has 15 residues. Germline V gene sequence: CDR1 SGHRS, CDR2 YFSETQ. Here the CDR3 reads CASSLFVGGDEKLFF. As DNA, the CDR3 is TGCGCCAGCAGCTTGTTTGTAGGGGGTGATGAAAAACTGTTTTTT.

The chain links TRBV29-1 to TRBJ1-1, with D tentatively TRBD1 (6 bases). The CDR3 is 13 amino acids. Germline-derived CDR1 and CDR2 are SQVTM and ANQGSEA. CDR3 DNA sequence: TGCAGTGCAACCACAGGGCAGAACACTGAAGCTTTCTTT. Its translation is CSATTGQNTEAFF.

This rearrangement joins TRBV7-3 to TRBJ2-2, with D perhaps matching TRBD2 (7 bases). The CDR3 loop spans 14 amino acids. V lost 5 bases and J 6 bases, leaving 13 bases between the germline ends. Germline V gene sequence: CDR1 SGHTA, CDR2 FQGTGA. This CDR3 is CASSPGGRAGELFF. CDR3 DNA: TGTGCCAGCAGCCCCGGGGGGCGGGCCGGGGAGCTGTTTTTT.

This clone occurred once. The gene calls are TRBV20-1 and TRBJ2-1, with a tentative D call TRBD2 (5 bases). Per the germline V gene, CDR1 is DFQATT and CDR2 is SNEGSKA (reference sequence). The CDR3 contains 13 residues. Trimming took 3 bases from V and 5 from J, leaving 11 bases between them. CDR3 amino acids: CSASRFGDNEQFF. CDR3 nucleotide sequence: TGCAGTGCTAGTCGCTTCGGGGACAATGAGCAGTTCTTC.

This clone came up once. The V call is TRBV6-1, the J call TRBJ2-7, with TRBD2 matching 8 bases. V trimming: 0 bases; J trimming: 0 bases; junction bases outside the gene matches: 4. Germline CDR1 is MNHNS and CDR2 is SASEGT. There are 16 residues in the CDR3. The CDR3 DNA reads as TGTGCCAGCAGTGAAGCTCTAGCGGGTCTCTCCTACGAGCAGTACTTC. Translation gives CASSEALAGLSYEQYF.

The DNA for the CDR3 is TGTGCCAGCATAGGACATTTGAACACTGAAGCTTTCTTT. Translating gives CASIGHLNTEAFF. V usage is TRBV28 and J usage is TRBJ1-1; a possible D gene is TRBD1 (5 bases). Germline values: CDR1 MDHEN, CDR2 SYDVKM. The CDR3 has 13 amino acids. The V end was cut by 7 bases, the J end by 0 bases, with 9 bases between. Full variable domain (outside the CDR3, taken from reference TRBV28 and TRBJ1-1): DVKVTQSSRYLVKRTGEKVFLECVQDMDHENMFWYRQDPGLGLRLIYFSYDVKMKEKGDIPEGYSVSREKKERFSLILESASTNQTSMYLCASIGHLNTEAFFGQGTRLTVV.